The 9 T cell receptor beta chains below come from one sample, sequenced in a study of cytomegalovirus exposure and HLA in healthy donors. The primer mix had 60 Vbeta and 13 Jbeta primers. Assay used: immunoSEQ multiplex PCR; TCRdb lists only in-frame clones, some missing. The data contain about 160,000 clones, about 82% of them seen just once; the ten biggest clones take up 5.5% to 8%. Sequenced input: PBMCs. These receptors were obtained from a woman aged 25 to 39 in good health and CMV-seropositive.

V gene TRBV2 combines with J gene TRBJ2-7; the match to TRBD2 covers 8 bases. The germline CDR1 and CDR2 sequences are SNHLY and FYNNEI. Germline trimming cut 5 bases from V and 6 bases from J; bases unmatched to any gene: 6. The length of the CDR3 is 13 residues. In nucleotides, the CDR3 is TGTGCCAGCAGTCGGGATGCGGGAGGCGAGCAGTACTTC. Translating gives CASSRDAGGEQYF.

This clone was detected a few times. The chain has TRBV5-8 and TRBJ1-6; D not resolved. V was trimmed by 1 base and J by 6 bases, leaving 8 bases between them. The CDR3 is 14 amino acids. The germline CDR1 and CDR2 sequences are SGHTS and YDEGEE. The CDR3 reads CASSLSQINSPLHF. The CDR3 DNA sequence: TGTGCCAGCAGCTTGTCGCAGATTAATTCACCCCTCCACTTT.

In DNA form, the CDR3 reads TGTGCCAGCAGCCAAGGGACATCCTTTAGCACAGATACGCAGTATTTT. Translated, it gives CASSQGTSFSTDTQYF. The chain links TRBV5-6 to TRBJ2-3, with a weak D call TRBD1 (6 bases). This CDR3 region has 16 residues. CDR1 is SGHDT and CDR2 is YYEEEE in the germline V gene. The V gene lost 4 bases and the J gene lost 0 bases, with 15 bases spanning the gap.

The gene calls are TRBV7-2 and TRBJ2-3, with D possibly being TRBD1 (5 bases). The CDR3 totals 15 residues. Trimming removed 2 bases at V and 4 bases at J, with 13 bases between. Germline V gene data show CDR1 as SGHTA and CDR2 as FQGNSA. The CDR3 reads CASSLNRMGSDTQYF. The CDR3 nucleotides read TGTGCCAGCAGCTTAAACAGGATGGGGTCAGATACGCAGTATTTT.

This chain joins TRBV7-9 and TRBJ2-5, with a tentative D call TRBD2 (5 bases). V lost 5 bases, J lost 3 bases, and 13 bases lay in between. CDR1 is SEHNR, CDR2 FQNEAQ, per germline (reference sequence). This CDR3 region has 14 residues. DNA for the CDR3: TGTGCCAGCAGCCTAAAAGGACTGGAAGAGACCCAGTACTTC. Its protein is CASSLKGLEETQYF.

The genes are TRBV27 and TRBJ2-1; TRBD1 agrees at 7 bases. The CDR3 extends over 16 amino acids. CDR1 and CDR2 (germline): MNHEY, SMNVEV (reference sequence). Germline trimming cut 4 bases from V and 1 base from J; bases unmatched to any gene: 7. CDR3 loop: CASSYSQGESYNEQFF. In DNA form, the CDR3 reads TGTGCCAGCAGTTATTCGCAGGGGGAGTCCTACAATGAGCAGTTCTTC.

Only a few counts were recorded for this clone. This rearrangement joins TRBV9 to TRBJ2-2; 10 bases are shared with TRBD2. CDR1 is SGDLS and CDR2 is YYNGEE in the germline V gene. V was clipped by 2 bases and J by 7 bases; unmatched bases: 8. This CDR3 contains 16 residues. The CDR3: CASSVSGGALGGELFF. The CDR3 DNA follows: TGTGCCAGCAGCGTGAGCGGGGGGGCTTTAGGCGGGGAGCTGTTTTTT.

This clone was found once. The chain joins TRBV5-1 to TRBJ2-1, with a tentative D call TRBD2 (6 bases). The CDR3 covers 14 residues. Germline loops: CDR1 SGHRS, CDR2 YFSETQ. Trimming left V 4 bases short and J 2 bases short, with 10 bases between. CDR3 DNA: TGCGCCAGCAGCGGGGGGAGGCCCTACAATGAGCAGTTCTTC. This sequence encodes CASSGGRPYNEQFF.

This sequence joins TRBV5-6 and TRBJ2-2; the match to TRBD2 covers 11 bases. This CDR3 region has 17 residues. Germline assignment: CDR1 SGHDT and CDR2 YYEEEE. V shed 3 bases and J 0 bases; nucleotides not matched to a gene: 4. CDR3 sequence: CASSSLAGGPNTGELFF. CDR3 nucleotide sequence: TGTGCCAGCAGCTCGCTAGCGGGGGGCCCGAACACCGGGGAGCTGTTTTTT.